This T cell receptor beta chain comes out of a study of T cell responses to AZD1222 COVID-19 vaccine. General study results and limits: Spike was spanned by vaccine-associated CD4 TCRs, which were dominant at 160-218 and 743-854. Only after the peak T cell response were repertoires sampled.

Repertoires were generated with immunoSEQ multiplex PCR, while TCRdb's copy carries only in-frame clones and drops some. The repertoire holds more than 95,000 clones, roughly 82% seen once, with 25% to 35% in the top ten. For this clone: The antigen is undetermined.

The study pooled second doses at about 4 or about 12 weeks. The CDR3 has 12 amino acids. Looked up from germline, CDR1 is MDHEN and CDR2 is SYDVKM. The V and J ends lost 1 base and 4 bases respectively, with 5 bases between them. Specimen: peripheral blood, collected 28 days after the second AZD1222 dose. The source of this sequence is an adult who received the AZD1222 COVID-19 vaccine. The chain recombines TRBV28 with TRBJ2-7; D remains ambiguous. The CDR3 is CASSLLGYEQYF. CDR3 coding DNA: TGTGCCAGCAGTTTATTGGGGTACGAGCAGTACTTC.